What follows are 27 T cell receptor beta chains derived from one specimen sequenced in a study of T-cell memory formation after mild COVID-19. From the 5' RACE reads, TCRdb called clonotypes with MiXCR, one entry per CDR3 protein. The sample includes 400,000 to 500,000 distinct CDR3 sequences, 20% seen only once; the top ten take 8.4%. The sequencing input was PBMCs or a T cell subset sorted from them (not recorded which). These receptors came from an adult woman who had mild COVID-19 (a few samples of this study predate the infection). Cell type and time point are not known.

This clonotype was found a few times. The chain is built from TRBV6-4 and TRBJ2-1, with no clear D. The CDR3 consists of 17 residues. The germline V and J ends were trimmed by 2 bases and 3 bases, with 17 bases remaining between them. Germline loops: CDR1 MRHNA, CDR2 SNTAGT. The CDR3 nucleotides are TGTGCCAGCAGTGACACCCCAAATGCTCCCGGCTACAATGAGCAGTTCTTC. Its protein is CASSDTPNAPGYNEQFF.

J is TRBJ2-3 and V is TRBV7-9, with D possibly TRBD1 on 5 matching bases. This CDR3 region has 13 residues. CDR1 is SEHNR and CDR2 is FQNEAQ in the germline V gene (reference sequence). The ends were cut back, 11 bases at V and 0 bases at J, with 12 bases in the middle. CDR3 nucleotide sequence: TGTGCCCAAGGGGCTCCTAGCACAGATACGCAGTATTTT. Amino acid sequence: CAQGAPSTDTQYF.

J is TRBJ2-2 and V is TRBV12-3 or TRBV12-4; 9 bases agree with TRBD1. This CDR3 has 15 residues. The ends lost 7 bases at V and 3 bases at J; junction bases unmatched: 6. The CDR3 DNA reads as TGTGCCAGCATTCGGGGACAGGGCCACACCGGGGAGCTGTTTTTT. Its translation is CASIRGQGHTGELFF.

The chain combines TRBV9 with TRBJ2-5, with unresolved D. Germline assignment: CDR1 SGDLS and CDR2 YYNGEE. V gave up 1 base and J gave up 0 bases, with 10 bases separating them. The CDR3 consists of 15 residues. The CDR3 region has the DNA TGTGCCAGCAGCGTATCTCCTGCGAACCAAGAGACCCAGTACTTC. Protein product: CASSVSPANQETQYF.

V usage is TRBV5-6 and J usage is TRBJ2-5, with D perhaps TRBD2 (6 bases). The CDR3 consists of 11 residues. V shed 4 bases and J shed 7 bases, with 8 bases lying between them. The germline V gene has CDR1 SGHDT and CDR2 YYEEEE. CDR3 coding DNA: TGTGCCAGCAGCGCGGGGCGGACCCAGTACTTC. It specifies CASSAGRTQYF.

The V and J genes are TRBV7-9 and TRBJ2-1; the D gene could be TRBD1 or TRBD2 (5 bases each). This CDR3 contains 15 residues. The ends were cut back, 0 bases at V and 6 bases at J, with 12 bases in the middle. The germline V gene has CDR1 SEHNR and CDR2 FQNEAQ (reference sequence). The CDR3 loop reads CASSLAHAGSNEQFF. CDR3 sequence (DNA): TGTGCCAGCAGCTTAGCGCATGCAGGGAGCAATGAGCAGTTCTTC.

This clonotype was seen more than once but under ten times. The CDR3 loop reads CASSQDDLAGLYEQYF. CDR3 in DNA: TGCGCCAGCAGCCAAGATGACCTAGCGGGACTCTACGAGCAGTACTTC. The rearrangement joins TRBV4-3 to TRBJ2-7; 9 bases agree with TRBD2. The ends lost 0 bases at V and 3 bases at J; junction bases unmatched: 6. The germline gives CDR1 LGHNA, CDR2 YSLEER. The CDR3 covers 16 residues.

This clonotype was picked up a small number of times. J is TRBJ1-4 and V is TRBV20-1, with D hard to call. V lost 3 bases and J 6 bases, leaving 8 bases between the germline ends. Germline values: CDR1 DFQATT, CDR2 SNEGSKA (reference sequence). The CDR3 runs to 12 residues. The chain's CDR3 is CSASQADEKLFF. Here the CDR3 DNA reads TGCAGTGCTAGCCAGGCGGATGAAAAACTGTTTTTT.

The chain uses TRBV24-1 and TRBJ2-5; tentatively, D is TRBD1 or TRBD2 (5 bases each). CDR3 size: 13 residues. The V end was cut by 5 bases, the J end by 9 bases, with 15 bases between. CDR1 is KGHDR, CDR2 SFDVKD, per germline. The CDR3 DNA is TGTGCCACCAGTGGTGGGGCCAAGAGGGCCCAGTACTTC. Residues: CATSGGAKRAQYF.

This rearrangement joins TRBV3-1 to TRBJ1-2; D gene ambiguous. The CDR3 consists of 13 residues. With 1 base removed from V and 6 bases from J, the gap between germline ends came to 9 bases. The germline CDR1 and CDR2 sequences are LGHDT and YNNKEL (reference sequence). The CDR3 DNA follows: TGTGCCAGCAGCCAAGGGGGATCCGATGGCTACACCTTC. This codes for CASSQGGSDGYTF.

The chain employs TRBV12-3 or TRBV12-4 and TRBJ2-3; D unclear. There are 15 residues in the CDR3. Trimming pared 5 bases from V and 2 bases from J, leaving 14 bases between. CDR3 sequence (DNA): TGTGCCAGCAGTCTCTCCGGGTGGGCCACAGATACGCAGTATTTT. It encodes CASSLSGWATDTQYF.

The rearrangement joins TRBV29-1 to TRBJ2-5; 9 bases line up with TRBD2. The length of the CDR3 is 14 residues. The germline CDR1 and CDR2 sequences are SQVTM and ANQGSEA. The junction had 7 bases not matched to a gene; V was cut back by 6 bases and J by 2 bases. CDR3 protein: CSVPRGGRQETQYF. The DNA of the CDR3 is TGCAGCGTCCCGCGGGGGGGCAGGCAAGAGACCCAGTACTTC. The whole variable domain, filled in from reference TRBV29-1 and TRBJ2-5, reads SAVISQKPSRDICQRGTSLTIQCQVDSQVTMMFWYRQQPGQSLTLIATANQGSEATYESGFVIDKFPISRPNLTFSTLTVSNMSPEDSSIYLCSVPRGGRQETQYFGPGTRLLVL.

This clonotype was observed a handful of times. The chain combines TRBV12-3 or TRBV12-4 with TRBJ1-2, with D perhaps matching TRBD1 (6 bases). The ends were cut back, 3 bases at V and 4 bases at J, with 12 bases in the middle. CDR3 length: 14 amino acids. CDR3 loop: CASSFTQGGYGYTF. The CDR3 DNA reads as TGTGCCAGCAGTTTTACACAGGGCGGCTATGGCTACACCTTC.

This clonotype turned up a few times. The chain links TRBV20-1 to TRBJ2-7; no clear D. Trimming removed 0 bases from V and 2 bases from J, with 8 bases in between. CDR1 and CDR2 (germline): DFQATT, SNEGSKA (reference sequence). The CDR3 runs 13 residues. The CDR3 sequence: CSAREVATYEQYF. The CDR3 bases are TGCAGTGCTAGAGAAGTCGCTACCTACGAGCAGTACTTC.

In its sample, this clonotype was seen a few times. J is TRBJ2-1 and V is TRBV11-2; D may match TRBD1 or TRBD2 (5 bases each). The CDR3 totals 17 residues. V gave up 0 bases and J gave up 4 bases, with 16 bases separating them. Germline CDR1 SGHAT, CDR2 FQNNGV. CDR3: CASSLERSGRSYNEQFF. The CDR3 region has the DNA TGTGCCAGCAGCTTAGAACGGTCAGGGAGATCTTACAATGAGCAGTTCTTC.

This chain joins TRBV12-3 or TRBV12-4 and TRBJ2-7; the D gene is possibly TRBD1 (5 bases). CDR3 size: 14 residues. Between the trimmed V and J ends, which lost 0 bases and 6 bases, there was a span of 12 bases. In DNA form, the CDR3 reads TGTGCCAGCAGTTTAGCGCGGCTTAGGGGCGAGCAGTACTTC. This codes for CASSLARLRGEQYF.

This clonotype was detected a few times. The chain employs TRBV7-6 and TRBJ2-2; D remains ambiguous. The ends were cut back, 1 base at V and 7 bases at J, with 10 bases in the middle. Germline V gene lookup returns CDR1 SGHVS and CDR2 FNYEAQ. The CDR3 is made up of 14 amino acids. CDR3 coding DNA: TGTGCCAGCAGCTTAGATTTCCTGGGCGGGGAGCTGTTTTTT. Amino acids: CASSLDFLGGELFF.

The V and J genes are TRBV4-1 and TRBJ2-2; TRBD2 aligns across 10 bases. Trimming took 0 bases from V and 8 from J; bases not matched to a gene: 9. The CDR3 loop spans 17 amino acids. Germline-derived CDR1 and CDR2 are MGHRA and YSYEKL. The CDR3 loop is CASSQELLAGRKGELFF. DNA for the CDR3: TGCGCCAGCAGCCAAGAACTACTAGCGGGGAGAAAAGGGGAGCTGTTTTTT.

This sequence joins TRBV12-3 or TRBV12-4 and TRBJ1-4; a possible D gene is TRBD1 (5 bases). The CDR3 is 15 residues long. V shed 4 bases and J shed 8 bases, with 17 bases lying between them. The CDR3, as DNA: TGTGCCAGCAGTTCCCAGGATAGAGGGGCAGAAAAACTGTTTTTT. Encoded protein: CASSSQDRGAEKLFF.

This rearrangement joins TRBV10-3 to TRBJ2-7, with D possibly being TRBD1 (5 bases). Germline assignment: CDR1 ENHRY and CDR2 SYGVKD. The CDR3 is 15 amino acids. Between the trimmed V and J ends, which lost 3 bases and 2 bases, there was a span of 14 bases. Here the CDR3 DNA reads TGTGCCATCAGTGACGTCAGGGAACGGACCTACGAGCAGTACTTC. Its protein is CAISDVRERTYEQYF.

The rearrangement links TRBV19 to TRBJ2-1; 9 bases agree with TRBD1. This CDR3 has 15 amino acids. Germline V CDR1 and CDR2: LNHDA, SQIVND (reference sequence). The junction had 8 bases not matched to a gene; V was cut back by 6 bases and J by 5 bases. CDR3 nucleotides: TGTGCCAGTAGATTCGACAGGGGGTCCAACAATGAGCAGTTCTTC. It codes for CASRFDRGSNNEQFF. Together with reference TRBV19 and TRBJ2-1, the CDR3 gives the full variable domain: DGGITQSPKYLFRKEGQNVTLSCEQNLNHDAMYWYRQDPGQGLRLIYYSQIVNDFQKGDIAEGYSVSREKKESFPLTVTSAQKNPTAFYLCASRFDRGSNNEQFFGPGTRLTVL.

The chain recombines TRBV5-1 with TRBJ2-7; 10 nucleotides line up with TRBD1. The junction had 6 bases not matched to a gene; V was cut back by 4 bases and J by 2 bases. The length of the CDR3 is 15 residues. CDR1 and CDR2 (germline): SGHRS, YFSETQ. The CDR3 protein is CASSIGQGVTYEQYF. The CDR3 nucleotides read TGCGCCAGCAGCATCGGACAGGGGGTCACCTACGAGCAGTACTTC.

There are many counts of this clonotype. V usage is TRBV5-1 and J usage is TRBJ2-5, with TRBD1 matching over 10 bases. Germline CDR1 and CDR2: SGHRS and YFSETQ. The CDR3 totals 15 residues. V lost 4 bases and J lost 5; bases outside the gene matches: 8. The CDR3 region is CASSPSTGGKETQYF. The CDR3 DNA follows: TGCGCCAGCAGCCCATCGACAGGGGGCAAGGAGACCCAGTACTTC.

The V gene is TRBV3-1, the J gene TRBJ2-4, with unresolved D. V was cut by 4 bases and J by 6 bases, with 13 bases left in between. CDR1 is LGHDT and CDR2 is YNNKEL in the germline V gene (reference sequence). The CDR3 sequence is 14 residues long. CDR3 protein: CASSPPGNRNIQYF. The DNA for the CDR3 is TGTGCCAGCAGCCCACCCGGTAACAGAAACATTCAGTACTTC.

V usage is TRBV20-1 and J usage is TRBJ2-3; D possibly corresponds to TRBD2 (7 bases). Germline V lookup: CDR1 DFQATT, CDR2 SNEGSKA (reference sequence). With 6 bases removed from V and 5 bases from J, the gap between germline ends came to 18 bases. The CDR3 contains 14 residues. In DNA, the CDR3 is TGCAGTGCCAGACAGGCGGGAGTAGGAGATACGCAGTATTTT. Protein: CSARQAGVGDTQYF.

This clonotype was found a few times. The rearrangement links TRBV6-6 to TRBJ1-2; a weak D match, TRBD1 (5 bases). Germline-derived CDR1 and CDR2 are MNHNY and SVGAGI (reference sequence). V lost 7 bases and J lost 2, with 20 bases in between. The CDR3 is 16 amino acids. The CDR3 protein is CASIKQLQGNNYGYTF. CDR3 DNA: TGTGCCAGCATTAAGCAACTTCAGGGTAACAACTATGGCTACACCTTC.

Written as DNA, the CDR3 is TGTGCCAGCAGTCGACTTGGGGGACTTAACTATGGCTACACCTTC. Translated: CASSRLGGLNYGYTF. The chain combines TRBV12-3 or TRBV12-4 with TRBJ1-2; possible D gene TRBD1, 5 bases. This CDR3 is built from 15 residues. The V end lost 5 bases, the J end lost 1 base, and 14 bases lay between the germline ends.